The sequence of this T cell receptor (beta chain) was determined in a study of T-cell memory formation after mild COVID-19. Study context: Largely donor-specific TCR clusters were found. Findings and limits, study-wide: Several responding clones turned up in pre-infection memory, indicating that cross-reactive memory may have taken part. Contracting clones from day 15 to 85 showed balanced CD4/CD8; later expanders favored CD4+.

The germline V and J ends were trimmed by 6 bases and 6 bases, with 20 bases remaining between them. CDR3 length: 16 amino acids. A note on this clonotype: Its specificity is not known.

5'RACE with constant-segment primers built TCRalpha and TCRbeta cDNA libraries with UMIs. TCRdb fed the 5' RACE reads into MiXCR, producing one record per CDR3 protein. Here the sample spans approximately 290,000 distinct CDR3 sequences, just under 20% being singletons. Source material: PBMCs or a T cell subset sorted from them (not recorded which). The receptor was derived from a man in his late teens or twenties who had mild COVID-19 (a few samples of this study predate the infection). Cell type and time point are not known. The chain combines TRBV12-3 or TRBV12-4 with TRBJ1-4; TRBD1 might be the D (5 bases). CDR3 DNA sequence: TGTGCCAGCAGGACTTTCCCCCCCATAGGGGATGAAAAACTGTTTTTT. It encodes CASRTFPPIGDEKLFF.